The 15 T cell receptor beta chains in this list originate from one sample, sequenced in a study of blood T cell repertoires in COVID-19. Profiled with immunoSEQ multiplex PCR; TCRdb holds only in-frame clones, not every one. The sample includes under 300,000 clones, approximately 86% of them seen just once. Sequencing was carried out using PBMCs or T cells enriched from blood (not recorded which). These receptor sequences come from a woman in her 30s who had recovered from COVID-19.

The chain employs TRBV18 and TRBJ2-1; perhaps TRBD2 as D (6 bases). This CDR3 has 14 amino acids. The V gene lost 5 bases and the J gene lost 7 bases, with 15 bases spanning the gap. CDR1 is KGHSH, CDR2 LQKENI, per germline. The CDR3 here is CASSLDSGGNEQFF. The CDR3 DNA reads TGTGCCAGCTCATTGGACTCCGGAGGGAATGAGCAGTTCTTC.

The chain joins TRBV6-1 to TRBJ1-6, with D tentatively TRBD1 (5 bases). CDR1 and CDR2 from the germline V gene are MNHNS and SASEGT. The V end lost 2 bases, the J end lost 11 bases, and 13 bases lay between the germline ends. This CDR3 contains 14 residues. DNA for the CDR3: TGTGCCAGCAGTGAACAACCGGGACTGACACCCCTCCACTTT. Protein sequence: CASSEQPGLTPLHF.

This CDR3 reads CASSTGPREGYTF. The DNA for the CDR3 is TGTGCCAGTTCAACAGGGCCCAGGGAAGGCTACACCTTC. The rearrangement links TRBV6-6 to TRBJ1-2; possibly TRBD1 for D (6 bases). The germline gives CDR1 MNHNY, CDR2 SVGAGI (reference sequence). The CDR3 runs to 13 residues. The V end was cut by 9 bases, the J end by 8 bases, with 19 bases between.

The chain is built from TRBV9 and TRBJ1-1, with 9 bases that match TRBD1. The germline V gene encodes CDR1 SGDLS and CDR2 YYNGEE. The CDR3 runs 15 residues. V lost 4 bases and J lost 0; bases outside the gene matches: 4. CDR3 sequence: CASSSYRGLNTEAFF. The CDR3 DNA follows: TGTGCCAGCAGCTCCTACAGGGGGCTGAACACTGAAGCTTTCTTT.

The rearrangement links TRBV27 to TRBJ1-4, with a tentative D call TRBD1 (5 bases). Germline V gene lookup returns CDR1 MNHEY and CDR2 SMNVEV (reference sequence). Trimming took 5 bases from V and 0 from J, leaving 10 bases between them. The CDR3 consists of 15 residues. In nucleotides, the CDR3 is TGTGCCAGCAGTGCCGACAGATCAACTAATGAAAAACTGTTTTTT. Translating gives CASSADRSTNEKLFF.

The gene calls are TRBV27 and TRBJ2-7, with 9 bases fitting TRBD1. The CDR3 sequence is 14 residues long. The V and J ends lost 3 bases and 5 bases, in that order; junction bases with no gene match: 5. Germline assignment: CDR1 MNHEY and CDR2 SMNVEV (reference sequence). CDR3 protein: CASSLGQGLHEQYF. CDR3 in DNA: TGTGCCAGCAGTTTGGGACAGGGACTGCACGAGCAGTACTTC.

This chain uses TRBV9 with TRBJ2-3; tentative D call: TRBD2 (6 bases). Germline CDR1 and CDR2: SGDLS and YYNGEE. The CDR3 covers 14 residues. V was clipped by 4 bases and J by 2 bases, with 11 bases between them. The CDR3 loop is CASSPWDFTDTQYF. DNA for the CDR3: TGTGCCAGCAGCCCCTGGGACTTCACAGATACGCAGTATTTT.

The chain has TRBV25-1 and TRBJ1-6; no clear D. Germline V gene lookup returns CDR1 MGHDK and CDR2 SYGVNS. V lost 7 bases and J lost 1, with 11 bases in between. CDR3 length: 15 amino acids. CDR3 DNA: TGTGCCAGCAATGTCCGAACATCCTATAATTCACCCCTCCACTTT. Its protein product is CASNVRTSYNSPLHF.

The CDR3 sequence is CASSPQGAWGYTF. The CDR3 nucleotides are TGTGCCAGCAGCCCACAGGGGGCTTGGGGCTACACCTTC. The chain uses TRBV6-2 or TRBV6-3 and TRBJ1-2; 9 bases fit TRBD1. The CDR3 runs 13 residues. V shed 6 bases and J 8 bases; nucleotides not matched to a gene: 7. Per the germline V gene, CDR1 is MNHEY and CDR2 is SVGEGT.

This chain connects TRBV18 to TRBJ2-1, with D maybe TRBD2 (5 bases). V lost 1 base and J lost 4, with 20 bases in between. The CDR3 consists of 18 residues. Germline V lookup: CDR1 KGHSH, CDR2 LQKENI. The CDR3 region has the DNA TGTGCCAGCTCACCACTCACGATCACGGGAAATTCGTACAATGAGCAGTTCTTC. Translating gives CASSPLTITGNSYNEQFF.

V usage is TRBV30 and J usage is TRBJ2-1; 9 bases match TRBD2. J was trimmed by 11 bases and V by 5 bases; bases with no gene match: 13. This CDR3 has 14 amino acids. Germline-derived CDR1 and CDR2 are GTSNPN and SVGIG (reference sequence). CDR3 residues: CAWGFGGREDKQFF. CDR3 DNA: TGTGCCTGGGGCTTCGGCGGGAGGGAGGATAAGCAGTTCTTC.

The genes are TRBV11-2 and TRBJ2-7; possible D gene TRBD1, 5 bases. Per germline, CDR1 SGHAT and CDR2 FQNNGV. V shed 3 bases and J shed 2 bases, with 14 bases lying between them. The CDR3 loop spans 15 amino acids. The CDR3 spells CASSFSGASTYEQYF. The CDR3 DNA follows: TGTGCCAGCAGCTTTAGTGGGGCCTCTACCTACGAGCAGTACTTC.

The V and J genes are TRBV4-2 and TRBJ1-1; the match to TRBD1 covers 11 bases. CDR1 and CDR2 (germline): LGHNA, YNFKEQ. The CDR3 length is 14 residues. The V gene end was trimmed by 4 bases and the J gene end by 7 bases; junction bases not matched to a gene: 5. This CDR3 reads CASSRGTGGVEAFF. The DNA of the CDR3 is TGTGCCAGCAGCCGGGGGACAGGGGGGGTTGAAGCTTTCTTT.

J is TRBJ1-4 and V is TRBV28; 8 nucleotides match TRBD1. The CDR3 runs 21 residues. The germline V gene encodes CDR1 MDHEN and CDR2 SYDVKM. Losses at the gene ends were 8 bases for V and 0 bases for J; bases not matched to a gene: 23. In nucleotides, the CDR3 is TGTGCCAGCGCTAAACGCACCGACAGGGGCCTAATATTCGCAACTAATGAAAAACTGTTTTTT. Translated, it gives CASAKRTDRGLIFATNEKLFF.

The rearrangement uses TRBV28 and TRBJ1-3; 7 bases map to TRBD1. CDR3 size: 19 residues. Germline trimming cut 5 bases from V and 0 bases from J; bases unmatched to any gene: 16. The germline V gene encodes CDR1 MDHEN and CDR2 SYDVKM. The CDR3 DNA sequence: TGTGCCAGCAGTCCTTGGACAGGTATCATCGCCGGCTCTGGAAACACCATATATTTT. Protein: CASSPWTGIIAGSGNTIYF.